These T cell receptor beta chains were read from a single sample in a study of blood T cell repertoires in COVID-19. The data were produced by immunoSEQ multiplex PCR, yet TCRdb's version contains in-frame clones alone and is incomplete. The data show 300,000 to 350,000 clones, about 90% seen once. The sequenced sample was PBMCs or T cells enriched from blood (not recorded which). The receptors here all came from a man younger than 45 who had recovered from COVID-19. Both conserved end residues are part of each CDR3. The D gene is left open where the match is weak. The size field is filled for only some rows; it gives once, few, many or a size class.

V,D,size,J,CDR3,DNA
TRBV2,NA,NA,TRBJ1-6,CASKGEGSYNSPLHF,TGTGCCAGCAAAGGGGAGGGCTCCTATAATTCACCCCTCCACTTT
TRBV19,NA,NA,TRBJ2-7,CASRDRGSYEQYF,TGTGCCAGTAGGGACAGAGGCTCCTACGAGCAGTACTTC
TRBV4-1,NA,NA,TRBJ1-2,CASTSPRGANYGYTF,TGCGCCAGCACCTCCCCCAGGGGAGCTAACTATGGCTACACCTTC
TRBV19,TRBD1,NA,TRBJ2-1,CASSRTGDYYNEQFF,TGTGCCAGTAGTCGGACAGGGGATTACTACAATGAGCAGTTCTTC
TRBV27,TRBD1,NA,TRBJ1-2,CASSFQGERLKYTF,TGTGCCAGCAGTTTCCAGGGGGAGCGTCTTAAGTACACCTTC
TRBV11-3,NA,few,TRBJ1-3,CASSLAPESSGNTIYF,TGTGCCAGCAGCTTAGCCCCGGAGAGCTCTGGAAACACCATATATTTT
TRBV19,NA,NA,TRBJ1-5,CATGGQYPPQPQHF,TGTGCCACCGGTGGGCAGTACCCTCCGCAGCCCCAGCATTTT
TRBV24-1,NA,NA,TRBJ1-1,CATSDSGKNTEAFF,TGTGCCACCAGTGATTCCGGGAAGAACACTGAAGCTTTCTTT
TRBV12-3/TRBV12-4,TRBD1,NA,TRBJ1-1,CASNYGTGGKAFF,TGTGCCAGCAACTACGGGACAGGGGGGAAAGCTTTCTTT
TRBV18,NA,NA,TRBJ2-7,CASSPDGQKQYF,TGTGCCAGCTCACCGGATGGACAGAAGCAGTACTTC
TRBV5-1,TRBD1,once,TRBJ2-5,CASSTTGEETQYF,TGCGCCAGCAGCACTACAGGGGAAGAGACCCAGTACTTC
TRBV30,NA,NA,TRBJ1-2,CAWSAQTVYGYTF,TGTGCCTGGAGTGCCCAGACAGTCTATGGCTACACCTTC
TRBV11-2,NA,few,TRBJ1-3,CASSLGDSSGNTIYF,TGTGCCAGCAGCTTAGGTGACAGCTCTGGAAACACCATATATTTT
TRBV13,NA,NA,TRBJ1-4,CASSSSEAGNEKLFF,TGTGCCAGCAGCTCGTCCGAGGCAGGGAATGAAAAACTGTTTTTT
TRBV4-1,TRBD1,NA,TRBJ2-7,CASSRAGTGNHEQYF,TGCGCCAGCAGCCGGGCCGGGACAGGGAACCACGAGCAGTACTTC
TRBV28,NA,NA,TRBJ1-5,CASSSVQGSNQPQHF,TGTGCCAGCAGTTCAGTTCAGGGAAGCAATCAGCCCCAGCATTTT
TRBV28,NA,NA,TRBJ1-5,CASSLGGASNQPQHF,TGTGCCAGCAGTTTGGGAGGGGCCAGCAATCAGCCCCAGCATTTT
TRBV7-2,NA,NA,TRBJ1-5,CASSLDAGRGQPQHF,TGTGCCAGCAGCTTAGATGCAGGGCGCGGTCAACCCCAGCATTTT
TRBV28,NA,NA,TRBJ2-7,CASFLTGTYEQYF,TGTGCCAGCTTCTTGACTGGTACGTACGAGCAGTACTTC
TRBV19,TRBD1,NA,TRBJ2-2,CASSFDRAINGELFF,TGTGCCAGTAGTTTTGACAGGGCTATAAACGGGGAGCTGTTTTTT
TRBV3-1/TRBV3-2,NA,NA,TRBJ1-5,CASSLSNGGNQPQHF,TGTGCCAGCAGCCTCTCGAACGGGGGCAATCAGCCCCAGCATTTT
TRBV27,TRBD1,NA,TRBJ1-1,CASSLTGENTEAFF,TGTGCCAGCAGTCTGACAGGGGAGAACACTGAAGCTTTCTTT
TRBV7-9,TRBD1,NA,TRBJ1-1,CASSGQVSMNTEAFF,TGTGCCAGCAGCGGACAGGTATCCATGAACACTGAAGCTTTCTTT
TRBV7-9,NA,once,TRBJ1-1,CASSFLTEAFF,TGTGCCAGCAGTTTTCTCACTGAAGCTTTCTTT
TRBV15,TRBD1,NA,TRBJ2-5,CATSRDDRGQFQETQYF,TGTGCCACCAGCAGAGATGACAGGGGACAGTTCCAAGAGACCCAGTACTTC
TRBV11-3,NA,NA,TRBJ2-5,CASSLMPQGWETQYF,TGTGCCAGCAGCCTAATGCCCCAGGGGTGGGAGACCCAGTACTTC
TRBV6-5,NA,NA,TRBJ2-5,CASRWTSGGETQYF,TGTGCCAGCAGGTGGACTTCTGGAGGGGAGACCCAGTACTTC
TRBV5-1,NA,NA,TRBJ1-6,CASSSQGSSPLHF,TGCGCCAGCAGCAGCCAGGGGAGTTCACCCCTCCACTTT
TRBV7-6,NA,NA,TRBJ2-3,CASSLVGTRDRLTDTQYF,TGTGCCAGCAGCTTAGTTGGGACACGGGATCGTTTGACAGATACGCAGTATTTT
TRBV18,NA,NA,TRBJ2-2,CASSPQETTNTGELFF,TGTGCCAGCTCACCACAAGAGACAACGAACACCGGGGAGCTGTTTTTT
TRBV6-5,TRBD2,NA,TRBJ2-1,CASSYSARGVWFF,TGTGCCAGCAGTTACTCGGCTCGGGGGGTATGGTTCTTC
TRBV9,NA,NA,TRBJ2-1,CASSVGDNSYNEQFF,TGTGCCAGCAGCGTAGGAGACAACTCCTACAATGAGCAGTTCTTC
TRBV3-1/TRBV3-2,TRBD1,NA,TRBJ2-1,CASSLQGFEQFF,TGTGCCAGCAGCCTACAGGGGTTTGAGCAGTTCTTC
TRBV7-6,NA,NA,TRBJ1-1,CASSPGGSLNTEAFF,TGTGCCAGCAGCCCGGGGGGGAGTCTGAACACTGAAGCTTTCTTT
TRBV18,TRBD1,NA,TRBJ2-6,CASSPSSGTGAGANVLTF,TGTGCCAGCTCACCGTCATCCGGGACAGGTGCGGGGGCCAACGTCCTGACTTTC
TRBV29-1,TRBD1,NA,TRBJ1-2,CSVEDDRGVGYTF,TGCAGCGTTGAAGACGACAGGGGGGTTGGCTACACCTTC
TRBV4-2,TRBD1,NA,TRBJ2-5,CASSQRQGFQETQYF,TGTGCCAGCAGCCAACGACAGGGATTTCAAGAGACCCAGTACTTC
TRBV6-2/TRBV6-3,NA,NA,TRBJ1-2,CASSYVPHDYYGYTF,TGTGCCAGCAGTTATGTCCCTCACGACTACTATGGCTACACCTTC
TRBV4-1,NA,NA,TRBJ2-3,CASSQDLRGVPDTQYF,TGCGCCAGCAGCCAAGATCTTCGGGGTGTTCCAGATACGCAGTATTTT
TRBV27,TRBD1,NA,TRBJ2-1,CASSTRDSYNEQFF,TGTGCCAGCAGTACTAGGGACAGCTACAATGAGCAGTTCTTC
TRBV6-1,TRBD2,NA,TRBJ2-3,CASSEGVGGSTDTQYF,TGTGCCAGCAGTGAGGGAGTGGGGGGGAGCACAGATACGCAGTATTTT
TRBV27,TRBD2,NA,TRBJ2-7,CASSLPGGEQYF,TGTGCCAGCAGTTTGCCGGGAGGCGAGCAGTACTTC